The 23 T cell receptor beta chains presented below share a single source sample, sequenced in a study of blood T cell repertoires in COVID-19. Here immunoSEQ multiplex PCR was the method, and the copy in TCRdb shows in-frame clones only, minus some. The sample lists roughly 390,000 clones, around 87% occurring once. The specimen was peripheral blood. The receptors were sampled from a woman in her twenties or thirties with COVID-19, enrolled during active disease.

The chain combines TRBV30 with TRBJ2-7; D is perhaps TRBD2 (7 bases). The CDR3 length is 18 residues. V lost 0 bases to trimming and J lost 6 bases, with 27 bases between them. CDR1 and CDR2 (germline): GTSNPN, SVGIG (reference sequence). CDR3 coding DNA: TGTGCCTGGAGTGTACTGGGGGGGGGCCCCACGGCCCTGAGCGAGCAGTACTTC. Encoded protein: CAWSVLGGGPTALSEQYF.

The chain links TRBV7-3 to TRBJ2-3, with TRBD2 matching over 9 bases. CDR1 and CDR2 from the germline V gene are SGHTA and FQGTGA. The CDR3 spans 15 residues. Trimming at V came to 5 bases and at J to 0 bases, leaving 3 bases not matched to a gene. The CDR3 DNA reads as TGTGCCAGCAGCCAGAGCGGGGGGAGCACAGATACGCAGTATTTT. The encoded protein is CASSQSGGSTDTQYF.

The chain joins TRBV5-4 to TRBJ2-5, with 7 bases aligning to TRBD2. Germline CDR1 is SGHNT and CDR2 is YYREEE (reference sequence). The CDR3 is made up of 15 amino acids. V lost 4 bases, J lost 5 bases, and 11 bases stayed unmatched. CDR3 DNA: TGTGCCAGCAGCCCGCAGGCCGGGGGGTCGGAGACCCAGTACTTC. Translation gives CASSPQAGGSETQYF.

The rearrangement links TRBV19 to TRBJ1-5; TRBD1 matches 8 bases. This CDR3 region has 13 residues. Trimming removed 5 bases from V and 5 bases from J; junction bases left unmatched: 2. Germline V gene sequence: CDR1 LNHDA, CDR2 SQIVND (reference sequence). The CDR3 loop is CASSQQGDQPQHF. The CDR3, as DNA: TGTGCCAGTAGTCAACAGGGGGATCAGCCCCAGCATTTT.

The rearrangement uses TRBV30 and TRBJ2-2, with 9 bases fitting TRBD1. Germline V gene sequence: CDR1 GTSNPN, CDR2 SVGIG (reference sequence). V dropped 1 base and J dropped 3; count of bases not matched to a gene: 3. The CDR3 runs 15 residues. CDR3 sequence reads: CAWSGGQGHTGELFF. The CDR3, as DNA: TGTGCCTGGAGTGGGGGACAGGGACACACCGGGGAGCTGTTTTTT.

The chain has TRBV7-8 and TRBJ2-7, with 10 nucleotides matching TRBD2. V lost 5 bases to trimming and J lost 7 bases; unmatched junction nucleotides: 8. The CDR3 totals 14 residues. Germline assignment: CDR1 SGHVS and CDR2 FQNEAQ. The CDR3 DNA follows: TGTGCCAGCAGCACCGGACTAGCGGTTCGGGAGCAGTACTTC. It yields the protein CASSTGLAVREQYF.

This chain connects TRBV5-5 to TRBJ1-4; 7 positions agree with TRBD1. The germline V gene encodes CDR1 SGHKS and CDR2 YYEKEE (reference sequence). The CDR3 totals 15 residues. The ends lost 0 bases at V and 8 bases at J; junction bases unmatched: 7. The CDR3 loop is CASSLAVGGSEKLFF. The CDR3 coding sequence is TGTGCCAGCAGCTTGGCGGTAGGGGGCTCGGAAAAACTGTTTTTT.

The chain links TRBV6-5 to TRBJ2-3, with TRBD2 as a possible D gene (6 bases). Germline CDR1 reads MNHEY; CDR2 reads SVGAGI. CDR3 length: 15 amino acids. Trimming pared 6 bases from V and 2 bases from J, leaving 15 bases between. CDR3: CASRPFGGYTDTQYF. DNA for the CDR3: TGTGCCAGCAGACCTTTCGGGGGTTACACAGATACGCAGTATTTT.

The V call is TRBV30, the J call TRBJ2-7; possibly TRBD1 for D (6 bases). This CDR3 has 14 residues. CDR1 is GTSNPN, CDR2 SVGIG, per germline (reference sequence). Trimming stripped 1 base from V and 4 bases from J, with 14 bases between. CDR3 nucleotides: TGTGCCTGGAGTGGTGGGCAGGGGCCATACGAGCAGTACTTC. Its protein product is CAWSGGQGPYEQYF.

The sample holds one count of this clone. This chain connects TRBV10-3 to TRBJ1-2, with TRBD1 as a possible D gene (6 bases). The CDR3 is 11 residues long. The V and J ends lost 7 bases and 6 bases respectively, with 9 bases between them. CDR1 and CDR2 (germline): ENHRY, SYGVKD. CDR3 residues: CAIKTGNGYTF. DNA of the CDR3: TGTGCCATCAAAACAGGGAATGGCTACACCTTC.

A note on this clone: Other DNA sequences of this sample code for an identical CDR3. The chain employs TRBV18 and TRBJ1-5; D possibly corresponds to TRBD1 (6 bases). V was cut by 3 bases and J by 3 bases, with 9 bases left in between. Germline V CDR1 and CDR2: KGHSH, LQKENI. The CDR3 has 14 amino acids. CDR3 DNA sequence: TGTGCCAGCTCACCTGGACAGAACAATCAGCCCCAGCATTTT. This codes for CASSPGQNNQPQHF.

The chain carries TRBV11-2 and TRBJ1-1; perhaps TRBD1 as D (5 bases). This CDR3 region has 13 residues. Trimming shortened V by 2 bases and J by 1 base, and 5 bases separated the two germline ends. The V gene's germline CDR1 is SGHAT and CDR2 FQNNGV. As DNA, the CDR3 is TGTGCCAGCAGCTTAACAGGGAACACTGAAGCTTTCTTT. As protein: CASSLTGNTEAFF.

The rearrangement uses TRBV5-1 and TRBJ1-6; maybe TRBD1 (6 bases). The CDR3 consists of 13 residues. Germline CDR1 SGHRS, CDR2 YFSETQ. V lost 2 bases to trimming and J lost 13 bases, with 13 bases between them. The CDR3 nucleotides read TGCGCCAGCAGCTTTGGGGGGGGCTGGCCCCTCCACTTT. Residues: CASSFGGGWPLHF.

The chain combines TRBV5-8 with TRBJ1-1; D is uncertain. Germline V gene lookup returns CDR1 SGHTS and CDR2 YDEGEE. Trimming took off 1 base at V and 1 base at J, with 5 bases between the two ends. The CDR3 extends over 13 amino acids. CDR3 bases: TGTGCCAGCAGCTTGCAACAGAACACTGAAGCTTTCTTT. This encodes CASSLQQNTEAFF.

J is TRBJ1-1 and V is TRBV6-1; possible D gene TRBD1, 5 bases. This CDR3 contains 15 residues. Between the trimmed V and J ends, which lost 0 bases and 7 bases, there was a span of 15 bases. Per the germline V gene, CDR1 is MNHNS and CDR2 is SASEGT. The chain's CDR3 is CASSEAPGVYSEAFF. Written as DNA, the CDR3 is TGTGCCAGCAGTGAAGCGCCGGGGGTGTACAGTGAAGCTTTCTTT.

Remarks on this clone: An end of the junction does not agree with germline; a read error may underlie this. The chain has TRBV6-1 and TRBJ2-5, with D possibly TRBD1 on 5 matching bases. Germline V lookup: CDR1 MNHNS, CDR2 SASEGT. The CDR3 sequence is 13 residues long. The CDR3, as DNA: TGTGCCAGCAGTGAACAGGGCCAACAGACCCAGTACTTC. This translates into CASSEQGQQTQYF.

V and J are TRBV18 and TRBJ1-4; 11 nucleotides line up with TRBD1. Germline-derived CDR1 and CDR2 are KGHSH and LQKENI. The ends lost 5 bases at V and 7 bases at J; junction bases unmatched: 3. The CDR3 covers 14 residues. The CDR3 loop is CASSTGTGGEKLFF. CDR3 DNA sequence: TGTGCCAGCTCAACCGGGACAGGGGGTGAAAAACTGTTTTTT.

The rearrangement links TRBV2 to TRBJ1-4, with unresolved D. CDR1 is SNHLY and CDR2 is FYNNEI in the germline V gene. This CDR3 is 12 amino acids long. V dropped 4 bases and J dropped 6 bases, with 6 bases sitting between them. The CDR3: CASSAEDEKLFF. CDR3 in DNA: TGTGCCAGCAGTGCCGAGGATGAAAAACTGTTTTTT.

V usage is TRBV29-1 and J usage is TRBJ2-1; 9 nucleotides match TRBD1. This CDR3 region has 13 residues. Germline V CDR1 and CDR2: SQVTM, ANQGSEA. After removal of 7 bases from V and 9 bases from J, the junction contained 10 bases not matched to a gene. This chain's CDR3 is CSDRPTGGFEQFF. The CDR3 DNA is TGCAGCGACCGCCCTACAGGGGGCTTTGAGCAGTTCTTC.

The rearrangement links TRBV4-3 to TRBJ2-2; 9 positions match TRBD2. CDR1 LGHNA and CDR2 YSLEER come from the germline V gene. The V segment lost 5 bases and the J segment 0 bases; nucleotides outside the gene matches: 7. CDR3 length: 17 residues. CDR3 in amino acids: CASSVRTSVANTGELFF. The CDR3 DNA is TGCGCCAGCAGCGTTAGGACTAGCGTAGCGAACACCGGGGAGCTGTTTTTT.

This chain joins TRBV10-3 and TRBJ2-7; 13 nucleotides agree with TRBD2. V shed 4 bases and J 7 bases; nucleotides not matched to a gene: 7. Germline V lookup: CDR1 ENHRY, CDR2 SYGVKD. The CDR3 runs to 15 residues. Here the CDR3 DNA reads TGTGCCATCAGTGTTTCTGGACTAGCGGGAGTTGAGCAGTACTTC. Translated, it gives CAISVSGLAGVEQYF.

V gene TRBV6-2 or TRBV6-3 combines with J gene TRBJ1-5, with D unresolved. The germline V and J ends were trimmed by 0 bases and 7 bases, with 13 bases remaining between them. Per germline, CDR1 MNHEY and CDR2 SVGEGT. This CDR3 contains 15 residues. The CDR3 protein is CASSYSFRGGQPQHF. CDR3 in DNA: TGTGCCAGCAGTTACTCGTTCCGGGGTGGCCAGCCCCAGCATTTT.

J is TRBJ1-2 and V is TRBV4-2; 7 bases fit TRBD1. J lost 2 bases, V lost 4 bases, and 7 bases had no gene match. The CDR3 totals 15 residues. Germline CDR1 is LGHNA and CDR2 is YNFKEQ. The CDR3 protein is CASSLNTGANYGYTF. Here the CDR3 DNA reads TGTGCCAGCAGCCTAAACACAGGGGCAAACTATGGCTACACCTTC.